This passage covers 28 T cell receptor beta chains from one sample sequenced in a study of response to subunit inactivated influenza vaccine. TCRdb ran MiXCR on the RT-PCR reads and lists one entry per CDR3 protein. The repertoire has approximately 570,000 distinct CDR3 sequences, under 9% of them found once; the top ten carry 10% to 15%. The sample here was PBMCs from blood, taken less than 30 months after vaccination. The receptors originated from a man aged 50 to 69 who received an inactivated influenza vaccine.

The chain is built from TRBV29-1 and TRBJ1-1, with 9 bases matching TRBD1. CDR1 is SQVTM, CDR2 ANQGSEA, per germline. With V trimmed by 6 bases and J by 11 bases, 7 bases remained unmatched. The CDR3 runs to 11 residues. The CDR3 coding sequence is TGCAGCGTAGCCGGGACAGGGTGGGCTTTCTTT. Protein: CSVAGTGWAFF.

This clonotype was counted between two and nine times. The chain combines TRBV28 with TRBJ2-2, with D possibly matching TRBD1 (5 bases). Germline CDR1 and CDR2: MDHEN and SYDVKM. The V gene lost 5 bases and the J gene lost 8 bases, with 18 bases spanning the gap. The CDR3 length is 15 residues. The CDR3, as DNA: TGTGCCAGCAGTGGATGGACAAATTTAGGTGGGGAGCTGTTTTTT. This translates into CASSGWTNLGGELFF.

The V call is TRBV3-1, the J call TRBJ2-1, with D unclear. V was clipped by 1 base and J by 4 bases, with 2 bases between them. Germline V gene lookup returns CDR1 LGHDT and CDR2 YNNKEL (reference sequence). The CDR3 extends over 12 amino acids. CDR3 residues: CASSQVYNEQFF. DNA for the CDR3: TGTGCCAGCAGCCAAGTTTACAATGAGCAGTTCTTC.

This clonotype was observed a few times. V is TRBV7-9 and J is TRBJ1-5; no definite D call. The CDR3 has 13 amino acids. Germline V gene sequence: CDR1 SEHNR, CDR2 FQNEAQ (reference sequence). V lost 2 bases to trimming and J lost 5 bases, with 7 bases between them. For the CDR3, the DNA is TGTGCCAGCAGCTTATATGCGGATCAGCCCCAGCATTTT. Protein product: CASSLYADQPQHF.

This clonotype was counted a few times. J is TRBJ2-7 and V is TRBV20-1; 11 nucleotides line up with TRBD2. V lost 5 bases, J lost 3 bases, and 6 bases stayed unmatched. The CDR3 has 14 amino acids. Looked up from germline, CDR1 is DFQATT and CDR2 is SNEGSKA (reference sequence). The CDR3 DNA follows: TGCAGTGCTGGAACCGGGACTAGCGGCTACGAGCAGTACTTC. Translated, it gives CSAGTGTSGYEQYF.

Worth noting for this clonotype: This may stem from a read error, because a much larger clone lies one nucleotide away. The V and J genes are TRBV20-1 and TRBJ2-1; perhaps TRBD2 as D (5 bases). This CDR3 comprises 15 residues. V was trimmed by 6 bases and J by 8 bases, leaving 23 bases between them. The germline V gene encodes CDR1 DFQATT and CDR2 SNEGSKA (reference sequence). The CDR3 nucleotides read TGCAGTGCACTAGAGCCCACCCGGGGTTACTATGAGCAGTTCTTC. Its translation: CSALEPTRGYYEQFF.

CDR3 residues: CASSLAFGRSYNEQFF. The CDR3 bases are TGTGCCAGCAGCTTAGCTTTCGGGAGATCCTACAATGAGCAGTTCTTC. The V gene is TRBV7-2, the J gene TRBJ2-1; a possible D gene is TRBD2 (6 bases). The CDR3 extends over 16 amino acids. Germline-derived CDR1 and CDR2 are SGHTA and FQGNSA. The germline V and J ends were trimmed by 0 bases and 1 base, with 10 bases remaining between them. The complete variable domain, with remaining parts taken from reference TRBV7-2 and TRBJ2-1, reads GAGVSQSPSNKVTEKGKDVELRCDPISGHTALYWYRQSLGQGLEFLIYFQGNSAPDKSGLPSDRFSAERTGGSVSTLTIQRTQQEDSAVYLCASSLAFGRSYNEQFFGPGTRLTVL.

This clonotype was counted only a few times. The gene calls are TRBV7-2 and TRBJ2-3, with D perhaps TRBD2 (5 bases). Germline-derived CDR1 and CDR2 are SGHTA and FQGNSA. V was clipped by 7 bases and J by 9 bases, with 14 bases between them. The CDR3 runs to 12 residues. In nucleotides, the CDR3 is TGTGCCAGCAACTCCCCCCCGGGGACGCAGTATTTT. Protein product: CASNSPPGTQYF.

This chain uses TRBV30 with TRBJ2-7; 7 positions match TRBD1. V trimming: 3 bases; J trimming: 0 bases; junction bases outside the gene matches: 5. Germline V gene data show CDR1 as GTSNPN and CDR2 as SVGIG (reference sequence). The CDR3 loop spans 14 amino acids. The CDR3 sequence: CAWSRTGYSYEQYF. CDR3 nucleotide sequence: TGTGCCTGGAGCCGGACAGGTTACTCCTACGAGCAGTACTTC.

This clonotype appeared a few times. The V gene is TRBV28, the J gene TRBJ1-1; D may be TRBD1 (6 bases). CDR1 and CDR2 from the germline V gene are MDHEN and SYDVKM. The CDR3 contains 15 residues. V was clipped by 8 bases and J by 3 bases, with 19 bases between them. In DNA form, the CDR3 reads TGTGCCAGCTTAAACAGGGCCGGAGGAGACACTGAAGCTTTCTTT. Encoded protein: CASLNRAGGDTEAFF.

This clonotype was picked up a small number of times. The CDR3 nucleotides are TGTGCCAGCAGTAGGGACTCTACCTTCTACGAGCAGTACTTC. It specifies CASSRDSTFYEQYF. The rearrangement links TRBV2 to TRBJ2-7; tentatively, D is TRBD2 (6 bases). The germline V and J ends were trimmed by 5 bases and 3 bases, with 14 bases remaining between them. The CDR3 spans 14 residues. Germline CDR1 SNHLY, CDR2 FYNNEI. The entire variable domain, with the rest obtained from reference TRBV2 and TRBJ2-7, is as follows: EPEVTQTPSHQVTQMGQEVILRCVPISNHLYFYWYRQILGQKVEFLVSFYNNEISEKSEIFDDQFSVERPDGSNFTLKIRSTKLEDSAMYFCASSRDSTFYEQYFGPGTRLTVT.

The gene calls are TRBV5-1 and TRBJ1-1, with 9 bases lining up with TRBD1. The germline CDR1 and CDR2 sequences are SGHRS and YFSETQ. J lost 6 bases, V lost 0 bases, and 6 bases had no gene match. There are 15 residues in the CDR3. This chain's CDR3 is CASSLGPRDRAEAFF. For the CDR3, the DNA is TGCGCCAGCAGCTTGGGCCCCCGGGACAGGGCTGAAGCTTTCTTT.

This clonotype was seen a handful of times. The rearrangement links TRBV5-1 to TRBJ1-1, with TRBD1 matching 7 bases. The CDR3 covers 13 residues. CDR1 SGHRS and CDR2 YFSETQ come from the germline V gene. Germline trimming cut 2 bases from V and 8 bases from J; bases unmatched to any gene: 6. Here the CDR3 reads CASSFLDRSEAFF. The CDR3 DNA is TGCGCCAGCAGCTTTTTGGACAGGTCGGAAGCTTTCTTT.

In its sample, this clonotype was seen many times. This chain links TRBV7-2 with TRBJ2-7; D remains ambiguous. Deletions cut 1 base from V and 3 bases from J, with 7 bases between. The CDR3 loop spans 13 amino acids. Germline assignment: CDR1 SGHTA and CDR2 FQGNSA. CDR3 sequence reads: CASSLGGNYEQYF. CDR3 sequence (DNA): TGTGCCAGCAGCTTAGGGGGTAACTACGAGCAGTACTTC.

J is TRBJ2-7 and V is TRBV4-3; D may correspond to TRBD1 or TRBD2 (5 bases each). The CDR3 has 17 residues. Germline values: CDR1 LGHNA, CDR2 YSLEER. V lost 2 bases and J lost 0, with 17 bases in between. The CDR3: CASSQTTIGTLSYEQYF. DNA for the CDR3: TGCGCCAGCAGCCAAACGACAATAGGGACCCTCTCCTACGAGCAGTACTTC.

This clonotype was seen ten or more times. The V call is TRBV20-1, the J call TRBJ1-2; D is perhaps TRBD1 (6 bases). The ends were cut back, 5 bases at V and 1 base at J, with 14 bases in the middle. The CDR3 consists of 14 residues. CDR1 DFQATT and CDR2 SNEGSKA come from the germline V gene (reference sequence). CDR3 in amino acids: CSASNTGNNYGYTF. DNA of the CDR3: TGCAGTGCTTCTAATACAGGGAATAACTATGGCTACACCTTC.

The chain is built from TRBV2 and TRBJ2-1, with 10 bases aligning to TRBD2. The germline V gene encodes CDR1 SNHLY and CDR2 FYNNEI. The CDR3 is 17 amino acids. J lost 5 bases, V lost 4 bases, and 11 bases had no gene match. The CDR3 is CASSGEVAGGGDNEQFF. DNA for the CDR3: TGTGCCAGCAGTGGGGAGGTAGCGGGAGGAGGGGACAATGAGCAGTTCTTC.

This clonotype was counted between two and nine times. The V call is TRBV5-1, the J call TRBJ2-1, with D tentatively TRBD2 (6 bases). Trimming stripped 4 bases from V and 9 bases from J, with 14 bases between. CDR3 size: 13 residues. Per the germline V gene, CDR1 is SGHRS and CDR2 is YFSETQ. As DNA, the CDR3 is TGCGCCAGCAGCCGCACGGGACTCCCTGAGCAGTTCTTC. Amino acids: CASSRTGLPEQFF.

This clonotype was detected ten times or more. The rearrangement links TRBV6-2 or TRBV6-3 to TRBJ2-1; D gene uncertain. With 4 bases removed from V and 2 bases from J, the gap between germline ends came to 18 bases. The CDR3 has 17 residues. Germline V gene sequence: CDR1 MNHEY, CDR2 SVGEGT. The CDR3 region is CASSSNSGFRAYNEQFF. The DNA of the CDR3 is TGTGCCAGCAGTTCGAATTCTGGATTCCGCGCCTACAATGAGCAGTTCTTC.

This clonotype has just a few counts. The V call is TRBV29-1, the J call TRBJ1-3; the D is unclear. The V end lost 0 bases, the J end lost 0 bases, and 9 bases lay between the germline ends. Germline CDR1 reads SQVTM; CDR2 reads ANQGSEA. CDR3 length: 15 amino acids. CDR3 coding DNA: TGCAGCGTTGAAGACTGGCCGAGCTCTGGAAACACCATATATTTT. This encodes CSVEDWPSSGNTIYF.

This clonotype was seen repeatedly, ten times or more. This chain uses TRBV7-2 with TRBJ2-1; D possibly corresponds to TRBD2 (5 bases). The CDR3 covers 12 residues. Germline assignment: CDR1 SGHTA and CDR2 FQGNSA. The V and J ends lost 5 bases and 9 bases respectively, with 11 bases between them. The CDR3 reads CASSHLAGEQFF. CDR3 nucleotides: TGTGCCAGCAGCCACCTTGCGGGTGAGCAGTTCTTC.

The CDR3 DNA is TGTGCCAGCAGGCTAGCGGGGCTCAATGAGCAGTTCTTC. The encoded protein is CASRLAGLNEQFF. The chain carries TRBV28 and TRBJ2-1; 9 bases are a match to TRBD2. With V trimmed by 6 bases and J by 6 bases, 3 bases remained unmatched. The length of the CDR3 is 13 residues. Germline loops: CDR1 MDHEN, CDR2 SYDVKM.

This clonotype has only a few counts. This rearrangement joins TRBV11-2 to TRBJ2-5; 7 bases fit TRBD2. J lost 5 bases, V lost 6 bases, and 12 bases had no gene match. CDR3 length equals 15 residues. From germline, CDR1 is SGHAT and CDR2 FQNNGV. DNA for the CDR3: TGTGCCAGCAGAAAAAGCGGACTAGTTGGCGAGACCCAGTACTTC. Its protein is CASRKSGLVGETQYF.

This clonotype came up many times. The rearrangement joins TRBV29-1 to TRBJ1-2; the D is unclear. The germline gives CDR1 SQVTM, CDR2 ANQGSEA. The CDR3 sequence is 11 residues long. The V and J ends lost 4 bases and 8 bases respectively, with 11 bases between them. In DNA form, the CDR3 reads TGCAGCGTTGGGAGACCTAGCGGCTACACCTTC. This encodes CSVGRPSGYTF.

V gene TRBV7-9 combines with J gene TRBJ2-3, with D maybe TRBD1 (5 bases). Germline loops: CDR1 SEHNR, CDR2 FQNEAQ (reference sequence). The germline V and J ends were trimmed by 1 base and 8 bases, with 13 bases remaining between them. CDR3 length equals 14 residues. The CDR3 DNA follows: TGTGCCAGCAGCTTAGACTCCGGCAGGGTTACGCAGTATTTT. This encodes CASSLDSGRVTQYF.

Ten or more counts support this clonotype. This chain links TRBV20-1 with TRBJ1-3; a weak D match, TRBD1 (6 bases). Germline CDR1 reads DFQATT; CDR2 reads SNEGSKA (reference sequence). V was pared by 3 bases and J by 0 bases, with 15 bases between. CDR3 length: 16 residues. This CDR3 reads CSARTDRESSGNTIYF. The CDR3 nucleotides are TGCAGTGCTAGGACGGACAGAGAAAGCTCTGGAAACACCATATATTTT.

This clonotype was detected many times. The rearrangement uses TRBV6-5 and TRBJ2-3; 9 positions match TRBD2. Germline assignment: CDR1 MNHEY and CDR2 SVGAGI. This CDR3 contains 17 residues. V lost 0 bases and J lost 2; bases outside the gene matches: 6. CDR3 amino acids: CASSYSLLAGLTDTQYF. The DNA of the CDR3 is TGTGCCAGCAGTTACTCCCTCCTAGCGGGGCTCACAGATACGCAGTATTTT.

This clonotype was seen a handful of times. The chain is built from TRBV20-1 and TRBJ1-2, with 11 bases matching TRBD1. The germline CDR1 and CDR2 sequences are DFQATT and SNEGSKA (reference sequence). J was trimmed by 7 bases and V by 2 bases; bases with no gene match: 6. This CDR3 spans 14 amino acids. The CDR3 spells CSARPRTGGPGYTF. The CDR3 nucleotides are TGCAGTGCTAGACCAAGGACAGGGGGCCCTGGCTACACCTTC.